The 19 T cell receptor beta chains given below trace back to one sample, sequenced in a study of shared T cell receptors in the human thymus. Sequenced by immunoSEQ multiplex PCR; TCRdb stores in-frame clones only, minus some. The data show hundreds of thousands of clones, roughly 86% seen once. The sample was also linked to a second study, of human thymus T cells.

Sequencing was done on a sample of thymocytes. Source of these receptors: a boy under two years old with a congenital heart defect.

The chain uses TRBV4-1 and TRBJ2-1; 7 bases are shared with TRBD1. Germline assignment: CDR1 MGHRA and CDR2 YSYEKL. The CDR3 contains 17 residues. V lost 2 bases, J lost 8 bases, and 15 bases stayed unmatched. The CDR3 spells CASSQYTGDGYKDEQFF. The CDR3 DNA reads TGCGCCAGCAGCCAATACACAGGGGATGGGTACAAGGATGAGCAGTTCTTC.

The chain couples TRBV28 to TRBJ2-3; TRBD2 is a possible D gene (5 bases). Germline loops: CDR1 MDHEN, CDR2 SYDVKM. With 2 bases removed from V and 1 base from J, the gap between germline ends came to 13 bases. The CDR3 sequence is 16 residues long. The CDR3 DNA follows: TGTGCCAGCAGTTTACCAAAGCGGAACCGCACAGATACGCAGTATTTT. Translation: CASSLPKRNRTDTQYF. Full variable domain (missing parts from reference TRBV28 and TRBJ2-3): DVKVTQSSRYLVKRTGEKVFLECVQDMDHENMFWYRQDPGLGLRLIYFSYDVKMKEKGDIPEGYSVSREKKERFSLILESASTNQTSMYLCASSLPKRNRTDTQYFGPGTRLTVL.

The genes are TRBV16 and TRBJ2-3, with a tentative D call TRBD1 (5 bases). V lost 1 base and J 0 bases, leaving 11 bases between the germline ends. The CDR3 runs 16 residues. Germline lookup yields CDR1 KGHSY and CDR2 FQNENV. This chain's CDR3 is CASSQWVGASTDTQYF. In nucleotides, the CDR3 is TGTGCCAGCAGCCAATGGGTAGGGGCTAGCACAGATACGCAGTATTTT.

CDR3 amino acids: CASSQMGQGGNEQYF. The CDR3 coding sequence is TGTGCCAGCAGCCAGATGGGACAGGGAGGGAACGAGCAGTACTTC. V usage is TRBV7-9 and J usage is TRBJ2-7; 9 nucleotides agree with TRBD1. Germline lookup yields CDR1 SEHNR and CDR2 FQNEAQ (reference sequence). CDR3 length: 15 residues. J lost 5 bases, V lost 5 bases, and 10 bases had no gene match.

CDR3 residues: CASSLVSVVAGGYNEQFF. CDR3 DNA: TGCGCCAGCAGCTTGGTATCGGTGGTAGCGGGGGGTTACAATGAGCAGTTCTTC. This sequence joins TRBV5-1 and TRBJ2-1; 10 nucleotides align to TRBD2. This CDR3 has 18 amino acids. The trim removed 0 bases at V and 4 bases at J, leaving 10 bases unmatched. CDR1 SGHRS and CDR2 YFSETQ come from the germline V gene.

The chain uses TRBV30 and TRBJ2-7, with no clear D. V was shortened by 0 bases and J by 7 bases, with 22 bases between the two germline ends. The CDR3 is 16 residues long. CDR1 GTSNPN and CDR2 SVGIG come from the germline V gene (reference sequence). CDR3 sequence: CAWSVRIVSTAGEQYF. The CDR3 nucleotides are TGTGCCTGGAGTGTACGAATCGTCTCTACAGCAGGAGAGCAGTACTTC.

This chain joins TRBV11-2 and TRBJ2-7; D ambiguous. Germline V gene lookup returns CDR1 SGHAT and CDR2 FQNNGV. This CDR3 has 12 residues. V was clipped by 7 bases and J by 6 bases, with 13 bases between them. In DNA form, the CDR3 reads TGTGCCAGCACCACTCCCTTTCGCGAGCAGTACTTC. Residues: CASTTPFREQYF.

The chain is built from TRBV28 and TRBJ2-3, with 12 bases fitting TRBD2. The CDR3 is 16 amino acids. Trimming removed 6 bases from V and 5 bases from J; junction bases left unmatched: 9. Germline assignment: CDR1 MDHEN and CDR2 SYDVKM. The CDR3 nucleotides are TGTGCCAGCAGGTCTCTGCTAGCGGGGGGGCAAGATACGCAGTATTTT. Its translation is CASRSLLAGGQDTQYF.

The V call is TRBV4-1, the J call TRBJ2-1; a weak D match, TRBD1 (5 bases). Germline assignment: CDR1 MGHRA and CDR2 YSYEKL. Trimming left V 4 bases short and J 8 bases short, with 12 bases between. The CDR3 loop spans 13 amino acids. The CDR3 sequence is CASSPGPPDEQFF. In DNA, the CDR3 is TGCGCCAGCAGCCCAGGGCCGCCCGATGAGCAGTTCTTC.

The chain links TRBV29-1 to TRBJ2-2; 7 nucleotides match TRBD1. The CDR3 is 15 amino acids. V shed 4 bases and J 4 bases; nucleotides not matched to a gene: 9. From germline, CDR1 is SQVTM and CDR2 ANQGSEA. The CDR3, as DNA: TGCAGCGTTGGACCGACAGGGATGGGCACCGGGGAGCTGTTTTTT. As protein: CSVGPTGMGTGELFF.

The J gene is TRBJ2-7, the V gene TRBV2; TRBD2 might be the D (6 bases). With 5 bases removed from V and 0 bases from J, the gap between germline ends came to 14 bases. The CDR3 has 15 residues. Germline values: CDR1 SNHLY, CDR2 FYNNEI. CDR3 DNA: TGTGCCAGCAGTACCATAGCGGACCACTCCTACGAGCAGTACTTC. It specifies CASSTIADHSYEQYF.

This CDR3 is CASRRSLQETQYF. The CDR3 DNA reads as TGTGCCAGTCGGCGGAGTCTGCAAGAGACCCAGTACTTC. This sequence joins TRBV19 and TRBJ2-5; D unclear. The ends were cut back, 8 bases at V and 2 bases at J, with 12 bases in the middle. The CDR3 length is 13 residues. CDR1 and CDR2 from the germline V gene are LNHDA and SQIVND (reference sequence).

J is TRBJ1-3 and V is TRBV11-2; D unclear. Germline V gene sequence: CDR1 SGHAT, CDR2 FQNNGV. The CDR3 is 15 residues long. V lost 2 bases to trimming and J lost 0 bases, with 8 bases between them. The chain's CDR3 is CASSLQAHSGNTIYF. The CDR3 nucleotides read TGTGCCAGCAGCTTACAGGCTCACTCTGGAAACACCATATATTTT.

The genes are TRBV9 and TRBJ1-2; 9 bases are a match to TRBD1. The CDR3 consists of 14 residues. The V and J ends lost 3 bases and 7 bases, in that order; junction bases with no gene match: 7. The germline CDR1 and CDR2 sequences are SGDLS and YYNGEE. CDR3 nucleotide sequence: TGTGCCAGCAGCGCCCAAGGGACAGGGTTTGGCTACACCTTC. It translates to CASSAQGTGFGYTF.

This clone was observed a few times. The rearrangement links TRBV5-6 to TRBJ1-1; D might be TRBD1 (5 bases). Germline V gene sequence: CDR1 SGHDT, CDR2 YYEEEE. CDR3 length: 17 residues. V was pared by 3 bases and J by 0 bases, with 18 bases between. The CDR3 loop is CASSYNIKGKMNTEAFF. The CDR3 nucleotides are TGTGCCAGCAGCTATAATATCAAGGGGAAAATGAACACTGAAGCTTTCTTT. The full variable domain, with the rest looked up from reference TRBV5-6 and TRBJ1-1, is DAGVTQSPTHLIKTRGQQVTLRCSPKSGHDTVSWYQQALGQGPQFIFQYYEEEERQRGNFPDRFSGHQFPNYSSELNVNALLLGDSALYLCASSYNIKGKMNTEAFFGQGTRLTVV.

V is TRBV4-1 and J is TRBJ2-3; no clear D. The V gene lost 5 bases and the J gene lost 6 bases, with 6 bases spanning the gap. CDR1 and CDR2 from the germline V gene are MGHRA and YSYEKL. The CDR3 extends over 11 amino acids. CDR3 nucleotide sequence: TGCGCCAGCAGCTCGGTTGATACGCAGTATTTT. Protein: CASSSVDTQYF.

The genes are TRBV30 and TRBJ2-3, with 7 nucleotides matching TRBD2. Germline CDR1 reads GTSNPN; CDR2 reads SVGIG (reference sequence). V was pared by 0 bases and J by 1 base, with 7 bases of the junction left unmatched. The CDR3 spans 16 residues. The CDR3 sequence: CAWSVQGLAGTDTQYF. CDR3 coding DNA: TGTGCCTGGAGTGTACAAGGGCTAGCGGGCACAGATACGCAGTATTTT. Drawing the rest from reference TRBV30 and TRBJ2-3, the complete variable domain is SQTIHQWPATLVQPVGSPLSLECTVEGTSNPNLYWYRQAAGRGLQLLFYSVGIGQISSEVPQNLSASRPQDRQFILSSKKLLLSDSGFYLCAWSVQGLAGTDTQYFGPGTRLTVL.

The rearrangement joins TRBV14 to TRBJ2-2, with D possibly being TRBD1 (6 bases). CDR1 and CDR2 (germline): SGHDN, FVKESK. CDR3 length: 16 amino acids. Trimming took off 1 base at V and 2 bases at J, with 11 bases between the two ends. The CDR3 DNA follows: TGTGCCAGCAGCCAAGTCCCGGGACACAACACCGGGGAGCTGTTTTTT. Its protein is CASSQVPGHNTGELFF.

V usage is TRBV14 and J usage is TRBJ1-6, with no clear D. CDR1 SGHDN and CDR2 FVKESK come from the germline V gene. V was pared by 5 bases and J by 8 bases, with 19 bases between. This CDR3 comprises 16 residues. The CDR3 sequence: CASSARPPTGYSPLHF. In nucleotides, the CDR3 is TGTGCCAGCAGCGCCCGTCCCCCCACGGGGTATTCACCCCTCCACTTT.